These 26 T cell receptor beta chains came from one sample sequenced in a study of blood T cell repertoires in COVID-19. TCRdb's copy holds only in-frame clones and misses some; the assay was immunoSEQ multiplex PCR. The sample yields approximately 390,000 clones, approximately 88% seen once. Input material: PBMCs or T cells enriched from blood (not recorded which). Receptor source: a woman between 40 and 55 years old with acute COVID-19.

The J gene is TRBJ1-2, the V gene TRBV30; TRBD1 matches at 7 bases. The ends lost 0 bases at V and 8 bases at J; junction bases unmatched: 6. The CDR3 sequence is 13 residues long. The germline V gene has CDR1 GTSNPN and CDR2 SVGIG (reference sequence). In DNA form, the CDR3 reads TGTGCCTGGAGTGTAGGAGGGGGCGCAGGCTACACCTTC. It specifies CAWSVGGGAGYTF.

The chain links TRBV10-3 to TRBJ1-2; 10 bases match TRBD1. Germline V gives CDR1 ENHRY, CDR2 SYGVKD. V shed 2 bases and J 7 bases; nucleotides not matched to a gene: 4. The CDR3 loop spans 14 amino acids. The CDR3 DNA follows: TGTGCCATCAGTGAGGAGGGACAGGGGTTTGGCTACACCTTC. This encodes CAISEEGQGFGYTF.

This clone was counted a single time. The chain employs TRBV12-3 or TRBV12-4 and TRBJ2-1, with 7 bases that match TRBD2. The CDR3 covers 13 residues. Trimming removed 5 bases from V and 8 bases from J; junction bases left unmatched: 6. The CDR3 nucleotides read TGTGCCAGCAGTACGGCGGGGAGGGATGAGCAGTTCTTC. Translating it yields CASSTAGRDEQFF.

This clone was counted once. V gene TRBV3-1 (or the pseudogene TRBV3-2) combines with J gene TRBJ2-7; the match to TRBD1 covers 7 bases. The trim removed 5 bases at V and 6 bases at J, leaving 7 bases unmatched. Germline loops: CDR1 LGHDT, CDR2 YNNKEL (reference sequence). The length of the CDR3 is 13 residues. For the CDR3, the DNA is TGTGCCAGCAGCAGGGACAGAGGGAGCGAGCAGTACTTC. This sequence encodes CASSRDRGSEQYF.

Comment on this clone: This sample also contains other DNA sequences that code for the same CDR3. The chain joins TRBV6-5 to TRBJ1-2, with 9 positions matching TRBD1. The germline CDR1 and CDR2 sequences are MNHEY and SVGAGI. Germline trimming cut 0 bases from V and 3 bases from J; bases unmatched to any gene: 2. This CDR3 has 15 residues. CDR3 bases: TGTGCCAGCAGTTACTCGGGGACAGGGTACTATGGCTACACCTTC. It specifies CASSYSGTGYYGYTF.

The CDR3: CASSVGTSHYNEQFF. For the CDR3, the DNA is TGTGCCAGCAGCGTAGGGACTAGCCATTACAATGAGCAGTTCTTC. The gene calls are TRBV9 and TRBJ2-1; 8 nucleotides align to TRBD2. The CDR3 is 15 amino acids. Germline CDR1 and CDR2: SGDLS and YYNGEE. After removal of 0 bases from V and 4 bases from J, the junction contained 3 bases not matched to a gene. Drawing the rest from reference TRBV9 and TRBJ2-1, the complete variable domain is DSGVTQTPKHLITATGQRVTLRCSPRSGDLSVYWYQQSLDQGLQFLIQYYNGEERAKGNILERFSAQQFPDLHSELNLSSLELGDSALYFCASSVGTSHYNEQFFGPGTRLTVL.

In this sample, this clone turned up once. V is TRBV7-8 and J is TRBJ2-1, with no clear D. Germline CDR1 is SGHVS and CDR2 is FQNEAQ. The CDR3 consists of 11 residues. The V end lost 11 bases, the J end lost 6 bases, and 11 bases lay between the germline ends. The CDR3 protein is CASVIFNEQFF. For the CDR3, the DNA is TGTGCCTCGGTGATATTCAATGAGCAGTTCTTC.

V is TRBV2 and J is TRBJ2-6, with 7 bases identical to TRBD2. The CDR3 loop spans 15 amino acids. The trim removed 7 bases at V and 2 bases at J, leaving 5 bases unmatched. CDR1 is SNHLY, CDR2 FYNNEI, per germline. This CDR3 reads CASTQGRAGANVLTF. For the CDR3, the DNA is TGTGCCAGCACCCAAGGGAGGGCTGGGGCCAACGTCCTGACTTTC.

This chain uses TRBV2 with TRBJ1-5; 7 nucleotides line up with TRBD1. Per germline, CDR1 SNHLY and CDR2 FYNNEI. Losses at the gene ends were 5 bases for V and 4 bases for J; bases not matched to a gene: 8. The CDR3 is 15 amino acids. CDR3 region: CASSYDRDGNQPQHF. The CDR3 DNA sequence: TGTGCCAGCAGTTACGACAGGGATGGTAATCAGCCCCAGCATTTT.

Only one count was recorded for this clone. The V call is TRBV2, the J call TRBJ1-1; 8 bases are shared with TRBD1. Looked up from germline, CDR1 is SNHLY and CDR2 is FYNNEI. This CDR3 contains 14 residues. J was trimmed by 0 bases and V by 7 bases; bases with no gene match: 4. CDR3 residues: CASKMTGVNTEAFF. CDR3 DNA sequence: TGTGCCAGCAAAATGACAGGGGTGAACACTGAAGCTTTCTTT. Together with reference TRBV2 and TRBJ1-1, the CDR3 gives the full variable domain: EPEVTQTPSHQVTQMGQEVILRCVPISNHLYFYWYRQILGQKVEFLVSFYNNEISEKSEIFDDQFSVERPDGSNFTLKIRSTKLEDSAMYFCASKMTGVNTEAFFGQGTRLTVV.

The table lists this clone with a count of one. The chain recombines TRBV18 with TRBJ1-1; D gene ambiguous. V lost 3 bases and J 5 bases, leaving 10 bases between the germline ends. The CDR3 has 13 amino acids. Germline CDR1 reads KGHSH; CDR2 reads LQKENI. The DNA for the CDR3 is TGTGCCAGCTCACCCGAGTCTCCAACTGAAGCTTTCTTT. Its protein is CASSPESPTEAFF.

The CDR3 bases are TGCGCCAGCAGCTTGACAGGGGGCCCCTACAATGAGCAGTTCTTC. Protein product: CASSLTGGPYNEQFF. The V and J genes are TRBV5-1 and TRBJ2-1; 9 nucleotides match TRBD1. J lost 2 bases, V lost 1 base, and 1 base had no gene match. CDR3 length: 15 amino acids. The germline V gene has CDR1 SGHRS and CDR2 YFSETQ.

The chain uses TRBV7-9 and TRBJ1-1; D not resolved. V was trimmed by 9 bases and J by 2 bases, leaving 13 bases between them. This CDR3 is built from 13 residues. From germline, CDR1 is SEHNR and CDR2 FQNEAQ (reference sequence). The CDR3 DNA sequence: TGTGCCAGTAAGCTTGGGCGCAACACTGAAGCTTTCTTT. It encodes CASKLGRNTEAFF.

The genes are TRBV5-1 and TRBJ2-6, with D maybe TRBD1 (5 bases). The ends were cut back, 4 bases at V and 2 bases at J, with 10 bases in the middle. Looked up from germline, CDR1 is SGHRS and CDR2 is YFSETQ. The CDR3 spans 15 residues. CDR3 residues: CASSLGVAGANVLTF. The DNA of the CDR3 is TGCGCCAGCAGCCTAGGGGTCGCTGGGGCCAACGTCCTGACTTTC. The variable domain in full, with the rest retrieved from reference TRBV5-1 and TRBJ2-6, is KAGVTQTPRYLIKTRGQQVTLSCSPISGHRSVSWYQQTPGQGLQFLFEYFSETQRNKGNFPGRFSGRQFSNSRSEMNVSTLELGDSALYLCASSLGVAGANVLTFGAGSRLTVL.

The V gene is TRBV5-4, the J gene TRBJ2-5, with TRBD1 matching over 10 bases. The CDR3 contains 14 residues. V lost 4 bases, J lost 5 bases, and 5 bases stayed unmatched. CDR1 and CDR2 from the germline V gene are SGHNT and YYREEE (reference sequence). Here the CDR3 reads CASSATGGRETQYF. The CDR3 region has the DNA TGTGCCAGCAGCGCGACAGGGGGCCGGGAGACCCAGTACTTC.

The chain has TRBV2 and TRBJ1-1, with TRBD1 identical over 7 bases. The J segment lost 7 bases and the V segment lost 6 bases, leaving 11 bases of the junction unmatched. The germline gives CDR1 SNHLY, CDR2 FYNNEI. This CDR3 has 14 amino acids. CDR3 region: CASRDGQVLIEAFF. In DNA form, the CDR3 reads TGTGCCAGCAGAGACGGACAGGTTTTGATTGAAGCTTTCTTT.

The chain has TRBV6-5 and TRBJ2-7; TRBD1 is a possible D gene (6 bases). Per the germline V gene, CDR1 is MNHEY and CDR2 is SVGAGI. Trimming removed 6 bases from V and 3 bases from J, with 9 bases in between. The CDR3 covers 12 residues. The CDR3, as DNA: TGTGCCAGCAGACCGGACAGCTACGAGCAGTACTTC. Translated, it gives CASRPDSYEQYF.

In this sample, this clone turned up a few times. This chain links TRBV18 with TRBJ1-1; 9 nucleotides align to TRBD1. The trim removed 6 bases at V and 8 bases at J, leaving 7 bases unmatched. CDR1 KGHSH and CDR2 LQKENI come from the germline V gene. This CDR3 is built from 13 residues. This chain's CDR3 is CASSWGQGKEAFF. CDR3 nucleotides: TGTGCCAGCTCGTGGGGACAGGGAAAAGAAGCTTTCTTT.

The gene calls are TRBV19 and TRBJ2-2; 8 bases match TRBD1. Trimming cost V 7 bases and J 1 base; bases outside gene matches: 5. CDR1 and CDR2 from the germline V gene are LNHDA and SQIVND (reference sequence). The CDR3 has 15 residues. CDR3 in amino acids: CASKTGTGNTGELFF. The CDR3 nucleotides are TGTGCCAGTAAAACCGGGACAGGGAACACCGGGGAGCTGTTTTTT.

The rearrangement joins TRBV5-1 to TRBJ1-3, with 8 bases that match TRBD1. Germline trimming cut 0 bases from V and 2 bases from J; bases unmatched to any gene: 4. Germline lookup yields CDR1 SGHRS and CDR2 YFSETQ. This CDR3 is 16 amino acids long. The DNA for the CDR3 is TGCGCCAGCAGCTTGGCCGTGACAGGGGCTGGAAACACCATATATTTT. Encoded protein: CASSLAVTGAGNTIYF.

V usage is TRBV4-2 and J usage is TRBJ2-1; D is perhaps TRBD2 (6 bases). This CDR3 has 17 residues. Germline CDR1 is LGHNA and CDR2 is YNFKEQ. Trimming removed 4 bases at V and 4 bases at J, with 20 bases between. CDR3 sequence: CASSPVGGDRIYNEQFF. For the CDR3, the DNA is TGTGCCAGCAGCCCCGTCGGCGGGGACCGCATTTACAATGAGCAGTTCTTC.

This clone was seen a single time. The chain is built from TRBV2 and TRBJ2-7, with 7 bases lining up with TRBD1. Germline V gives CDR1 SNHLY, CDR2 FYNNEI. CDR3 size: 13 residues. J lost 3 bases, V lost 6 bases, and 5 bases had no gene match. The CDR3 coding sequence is TGTGCCAGCAGGGGGGACAGCTACTACGAGCAGTACTTC. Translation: CASRGDSYYEQYF.

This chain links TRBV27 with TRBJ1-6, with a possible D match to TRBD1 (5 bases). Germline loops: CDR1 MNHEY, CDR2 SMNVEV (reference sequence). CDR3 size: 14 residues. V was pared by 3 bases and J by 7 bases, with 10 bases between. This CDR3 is CASSFMGGNSPLHF. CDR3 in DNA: TGTGCCAGCAGTTTTATGGGGGGAAATTCACCCCTCCACTTT.

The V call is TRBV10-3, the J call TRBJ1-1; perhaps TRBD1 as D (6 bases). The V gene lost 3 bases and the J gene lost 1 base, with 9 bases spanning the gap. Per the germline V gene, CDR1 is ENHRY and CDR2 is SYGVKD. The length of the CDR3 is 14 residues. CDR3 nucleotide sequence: TGTGCCATCAGTGAAATAGGGGGGAACACTGAAGCTTTCTTT. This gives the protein CAISEIGGNTEAFF.

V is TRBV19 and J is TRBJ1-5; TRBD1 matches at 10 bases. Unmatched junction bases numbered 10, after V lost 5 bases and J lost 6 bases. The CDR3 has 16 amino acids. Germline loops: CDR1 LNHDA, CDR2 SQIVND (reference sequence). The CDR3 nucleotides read TGTGCCAGTAGTTTCCTACCGGGACAGGGGTTTCAGCCCCAGCATTTT. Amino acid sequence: CASSFLPGQGFQPQHF. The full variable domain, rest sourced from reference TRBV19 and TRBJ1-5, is DGGITQSPKYLFRKEGQNVTLSCEQNLNHDAMYWYRQDPGQGLRLIYYSQIVNDFQKGDIAEGYSVSREKKESFPLTVTSAQKNPTAFYLCASSFLPGQGFQPQHFGDGTRLSIL.

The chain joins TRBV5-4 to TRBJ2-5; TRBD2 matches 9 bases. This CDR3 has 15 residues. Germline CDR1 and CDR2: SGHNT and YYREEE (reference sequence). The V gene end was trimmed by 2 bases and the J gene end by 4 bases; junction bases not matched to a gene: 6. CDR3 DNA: TGTGCCAGCAGCTTAAGCGGGGGGCCCAGAGAGACCCAGTACTTC. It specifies CASSLSGGPRETQYF.